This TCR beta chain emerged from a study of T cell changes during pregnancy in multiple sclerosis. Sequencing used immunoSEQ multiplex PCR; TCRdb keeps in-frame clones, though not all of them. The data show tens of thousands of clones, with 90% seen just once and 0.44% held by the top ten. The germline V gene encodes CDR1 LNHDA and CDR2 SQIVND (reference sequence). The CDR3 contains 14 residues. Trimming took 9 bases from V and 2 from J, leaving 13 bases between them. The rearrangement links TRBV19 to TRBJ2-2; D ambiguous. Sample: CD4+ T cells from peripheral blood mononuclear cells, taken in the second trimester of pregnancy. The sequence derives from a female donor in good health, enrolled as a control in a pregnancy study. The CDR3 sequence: CASVGWRNTGELFF. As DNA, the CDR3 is TGTGCCAGCGTGGGTTGGAGAAACACCGGGGAGCTGTTTTTT.